This T cell receptor beta chain is drawn from a study of graft-versus-host responses after intestinal transplantation. Sequencing was performed with immunoSEQ multiplex PCR; in TCRdb, only in-frame clones are kept and a portion is missing. This table holds about 24,000 clones, around two fifths found once. V shed 4 bases and J 1 base; nucleotides not matched to a gene: 2. Germline V gives CDR1 SGHAT, CDR2 FQNNGV. The CDR3 sequence is 15 residues long. The sequencing here drew on alloreactive CD4+ T cells from a mixed lymphocyte reaction culture, taken before intestinal transplant. Stated subset: CFSE-low proliferating T cells sorted from approximately 6-day pre-transplant mixed lymphocyte reaction (GvH or HvG direction). The chain joins TRBV11-2 to TRBJ2-7, with 12 bases lining up with TRBD2. The sequence was collected from a human patient who received an intestinal transplant. This CDR3 is CASSSGLAGSYEQYF. CDR3 nucleotides: TGTGCCAGCAGCTCCGGACTAGCGGGATCCTACGAGCAGTACTTC.